Following are 21 T cell receptor beta chains from one sample sequenced in a study of blood T cell repertoires in COVID-19. The data were produced by immunoSEQ multiplex PCR, yet TCRdb's version contains in-frame clones alone and is incomplete. The data contain more than 10,000 clones, around nine tenths of them seen just once; the ten biggest clones take up around 15%. Material: peripheral blood. These receptors were obtained from a man in his 70s with active COVID-19.

The chain couples TRBV7-3 to TRBJ1-1; 7 bases fit TRBD1. The CDR3 runs 12 residues. The V and J ends lost 5 bases and 6 bases, in that order; junction bases with no gene match: 3. Germline V gene lookup returns CDR1 SGHTA and CDR2 FQGTGA. CDR3 nucleotides: TGTGCCAGCAGCGGGGGACAGCCTGAAGCTTTCTTT. Translated: CASSGGQPEAFF.

The genes are TRBV6-6 and TRBJ2-5; the match to TRBD1 covers 12 bases. The germline V gene has CDR1 MNHNY and CDR2 SVGAGI (reference sequence). The J segment lost 5 bases and the V segment lost 6 bases, leaving 7 bases of the junction unmatched. CDR3 length: 15 residues. CDR3 amino acids: CASSPGTGGVETQYF. CDR3 in DNA: TGTGCCAGCAGCCCTGGGACAGGGGGCGTTGAGACCCAGTACTTC.

This clone appeared once. The V call is TRBV27, the J call TRBJ2-7; weak D call: TRBD1 (7 bases). Germline V gives CDR1 MNHEY, CDR2 SMNVEV (reference sequence). CDR3 length: 15 residues. Trimming shortened V by 5 bases and J by 2 bases, and 16 bases separated the two germline ends. CDR3 sequence reads: CASSPRDSQTYEQYF. CDR3 coding DNA: TGTGCCAGCAGTCCGCGGGACAGCCAGACCTACGAGCAGTACTTC.

This clone was counted a single time. The chain links TRBV18 to TRBJ1-1, with a weak D call TRBD1 (5 bases). The V end was cut by 8 bases, the J end by 1 base, with 11 bases between. Germline V gene sequence: CDR1 KGHSH, CDR2 LQKENI. The CDR3 has 13 amino acids. The CDR3 DNA reads TGTGCCAGCCAAGGGGCAGGGAACACTGAAGCTTTCTTT. It translates to CASQGAGNTEAFF.

This clone is a singleton in its sample. V is TRBV6-1 and J is TRBJ1-2, with D possibly TRBD1 on 5 matching bases. The V gene's germline CDR1 is MNHNS and CDR2 SASEGT. The germline V and J ends were trimmed by 2 bases and 6 bases, with 10 bases remaining between them. CDR3 size: 13 residues. This CDR3 is CASSENQGDGYTF. CDR3 nucleotides: TGTGCCAGCAGTGAAAACCAGGGTGATGGCTACACCTTC.

This clone was found once. The chain recombines TRBV5-1 with TRBJ2-7; D might be TRBD1 (5 bases). The CDR3 runs 15 residues. Germline V lookup: CDR1 SGHRS, CDR2 YFSETQ. Trimming stripped 0 bases from V and 3 bases from J, with 13 bases between. The CDR3 DNA follows: TGCGCCAGCAGCTTGGTGGCAGGGTCCGGCTACGAGCAGTACTTC. This codes for CASSLVAGSGYEQYF. The whole variable domain, filled in from reference TRBV5-1 and TRBJ2-7, reads KAGVTQTPRYLIKTRGQQVTLSCSPISGHRSVSWYQQTPGQGLQFLFEYFSETQRNKGNFPGRFSGRQFSNSRSEMNVSTLELGDSALYLCASSLVAGSGYEQYFGPGTRLTVT.

This chain uses TRBV7-9 with TRBJ1-1; D call uncertain. The V gene lost 0 bases and the J gene lost 7 bases, with 12 bases spanning the gap. The CDR3 is 14 residues long. CDR1 is SEHNR and CDR2 is FQNEAQ in the germline V gene (reference sequence). The CDR3 region is CASSLASGVGEAFF. The CDR3 nucleotides read TGTGCCAGCAGCTTAGCGAGCGGGGTAGGTGAAGCTTTCTTT. The full variable domain, completed using reference TRBV7-9 and TRBJ1-1, is DTGVSQNPRHKITKRGQNVTFRCDPISEHNRLYWYRQTLGQGPEFLTYFQNEAQLEKSRLLSDRFSAERPKGSFSTLEIQRTEQGDSAMYLCASSLASGVGEAFFGQGTRLTVV.

The chain joins TRBV30 to TRBJ1-2; TRBD1 agrees at 12 bases. The germline CDR1 and CDR2 sequences are GTSNPN and SVGIG (reference sequence). The CDR3 consists of 15 residues. V lost 2 bases, J lost 4 bases, and 5 bases stayed unmatched. In DNA, the CDR3 is TGTGCCTGGAGTCGGGACAGGGGGCTCGGCTATGGCTACACCTTC. It specifies CAWSRDRGLGYGYTF.

The rearrangement joins TRBV9 to TRBJ2-7, with a weak D call TRBD2 (7 bases). Trimming took off 0 bases at V and 3 bases at J, with 13 bases between the two ends. CDR3 size: 15 residues. From germline, CDR1 is SGDLS and CDR2 YYNGEE. The chain's CDR3 is CASSVGLRGGYEQYF. In nucleotides, the CDR3 is TGTGCCAGCAGCGTAGGCTTAAGGGGGGGCTACGAGCAGTACTTC. Variable domain in full (rest from reference TRBV9 and TRBJ2-7): DSGVTQTPKHLITATGQRVTLRCSPRSGDLSVYWYQQSLDQGLQFLIQYYNGEERAKGNILERFSAQQFPDLHSELNLSSLELGDSALYFCASSVGLRGGYEQYFGPGTRLTVT.

V and J are TRBV7-9 and TRBJ1-1; 10 positions match TRBD1. V lost 4 bases to trimming and J lost 9 bases; unmatched junction nucleotides: 5. Germline CDR1 reads SEHNR; CDR2 reads FQNEAQ (reference sequence). This CDR3 region has 13 residues. CDR3 protein: CASSSRQGAQAFF. The CDR3 bases are TGTGCCAGCAGCTCACGACAGGGGGCTCAAGCTTTCTTT.

The V call is TRBV19, the J call TRBJ1-1; TRBD1 aligns across 11 bases. Germline V lookup: CDR1 LNHDA, CDR2 SQIVND (reference sequence). With V trimmed by 1 base and J by 5 bases, 3 bases remained unmatched. This CDR3 is 15 amino acids long. The CDR3 spells CASSIAGTGGTEAFF. CDR3 in DNA: TGTGCCAGTAGTATAGCTGGGACAGGGGGTACTGAAGCTTTCTTT.

This clone has just a few counts. The chain recombines TRBV12-5 with TRBJ1-5; 7 nucleotides match TRBD1. This CDR3 is built from 15 residues. The V and J ends lost 7 bases and 1 base, in that order; junction bases with no gene match: 7. The germline gives CDR1 LGHNT, CDR2 FRNRAP. The CDR3 DNA follows: TGTGCTAGTGAAAAAGGGGGCTGGAGCAATCAGCCCCAGCATTTT. The encoded protein is CASEKGGWSNQPQHF.

The rearrangement uses TRBV6-5 and TRBJ2-5, with 9 bases lining up with TRBD2. The CDR3 sequence is 14 residues long. Germline V CDR1 and CDR2: MNHEY, SVGAGI. The ends lost 8 bases at V and 4 bases at J; junction bases unmatched: 8. The CDR3 DNA reads TGTGCCAGCGGGGAGCGGGGGGCCCGAGAGACCCAGTACTTC. Encoded protein: CASGERGARETQYF.

V and J are TRBV5-1 and TRBJ2-7; perhaps TRBD1 as D (6 bases). Between the trimmed V and J ends, which lost 7 bases and 5 bases, there was a span of 16 bases. The CDR3 length is 13 residues. Per germline, CDR1 SGHRS and CDR2 YFSETQ. The CDR3 bases are TGCGCCAGCGGGCAGGGGCGCTTGGACGAGCAGTACTTC. Protein sequence: CASGQGRLDEQYF.

V usage is TRBV6-5 and J usage is TRBJ1-2; D not resolved. Trimming left V 2 bases short and J 3 bases short, with 10 bases between. Germline CDR1 is MNHEY and CDR2 is SVGAGI. The CDR3 consists of 14 residues. The CDR3 sequence is CASSYVGGDYGYTF. DNA of the CDR3: TGTGCCAGCAGTTACGTAGGCGGAGACTATGGCTACACCTTC.

This clone showed up just a few times. The rearrangement uses TRBV5-1 and TRBJ1-3; TRBD1 might be the D (5 bases). The germline V and J ends were trimmed by 0 bases and 5 bases, with 6 bases remaining between them. Germline V gene data show CDR1 as SGHRS and CDR2 as YFSETQ. This CDR3 has 13 residues. CDR3 amino acids: CASSLGQRNTIYF. In nucleotides, the CDR3 is TGCGCCAGCAGCTTGGGACAGCGAAACACCATATATTTT.

The rearrangement joins TRBV10-3 to TRBJ2-1, with unresolved D. This CDR3 has 14 amino acids. V shed 7 bases and J shed 2 bases, with 12 bases lying between them. CDR1 and CDR2 from the germline V gene are ENHRY and SYGVKD. The CDR3 here is CAITATEAYNEQFF. The CDR3 DNA is TGTGCCATCACCGCGACCGAGGCCTACAATGAGCAGTTCTTC.

The rearrangement uses TRBV18 and TRBJ1-1; the match to TRBD1 covers 9 bases. This CDR3 is 16 amino acids long. V lost 6 bases to trimming and J lost 2 bases; unmatched junction nucleotides: 10. Per germline, CDR1 KGHSH and CDR2 LQKENI. This CDR3 reads CASSLEQGAGNTEAFF. For the CDR3, the DNA is TGTGCCAGCTCTCTCGAACAGGGGGCGGGAAACACTGAAGCTTTCTTT.

This chain connects TRBV5-1 to TRBJ1-4; a weak D match, TRBD1 (6 bases). The CDR3 is 15 amino acids. V lost 7 bases, J lost 7 bases, and 20 bases lay in between. The V gene's germline CDR1 is SGHRS and CDR2 YFSETQ. CDR3 amino acids: CASGIGGAFGEKLFF. In DNA form, the CDR3 reads TGCGCCAGCGGGATTGGGGGGGCGTTTGGTGAAAAACTGTTTTTT.

This chain joins TRBV5-1 and TRBJ2-7, with TRBD2 matching over 11 bases. V trimming: 4 bases; J trimming: 7 bases; junction bases outside the gene matches: 7. Per germline, CDR1 SGHRS and CDR2 YFSETQ. The CDR3 has 14 residues. The CDR3 coding sequence is TGCGCCAGCAGCCCGGGACTAGCGGTTTGGGAGCAGTACTTC. Translated: CASSPGLAVWEQYF.

The rearrangement links TRBV11-2 to TRBJ2-7, with D perhaps matching TRBD2 (6 bases). V lost 5 bases to trimming and J lost 0 bases, with 14 bases between them. Germline V gives CDR1 SGHAT, CDR2 FQNNGV. The CDR3 spans 15 residues. This CDR3 reads CASSPVGGVSYEQYF. CDR3 sequence (DNA): TGTGCCAGCAGCCCGGTGGGGGGAGTCTCCTACGAGCAGTACTTC. The full variable domain, with the rest looked up from reference TRBV11-2 and TRBJ2-7, is EAGVAQSPRYKIIEKRQSVAFWCNPISGHATLYWYQQILGQGPKLLIQFQNNGVVDDSQLPKDRFSAERLKGVDSTLKIQPAKLEDSAVYLCASSPVGGVSYEQYFGPGTRLTVT.